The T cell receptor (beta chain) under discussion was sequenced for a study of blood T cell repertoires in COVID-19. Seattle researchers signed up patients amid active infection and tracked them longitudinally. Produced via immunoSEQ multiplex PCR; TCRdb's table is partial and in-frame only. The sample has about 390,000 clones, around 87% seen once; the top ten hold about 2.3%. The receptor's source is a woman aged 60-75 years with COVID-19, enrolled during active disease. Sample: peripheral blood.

For the CDR3, the DNA is TGCGCCAGCAGCCCGGAGACGGATTCCTACGAGCAGTACTTC. Translating it yields CASSPETDSYEQYF. V is TRBV5-1 and J is TRBJ2-7; unclear D gene. In germline, CDR1 is SGHRS, CDR2 YFSETQ. The CDR3 is 14 amino acids. The germline V and J ends were trimmed by 4 bases and 1 base, with 12 bases remaining between them.